The TCR beta chain under discussion was sequenced for a study of T cell repertoires in cytomegalovirus infection. As for the study in general: Recently described HLA-C-restricted plus well-studied HLA-B-restricted CMV epitopes were used. Indications came from public TCR beta signatures; they pointed to CMV infection and to a matching HLA type. Study-wide findings and caveats: Adding up the frequency of public TCR beta families identified people who carried CMV plus the relevant HLA. CMV-specific TCR beta clonotypes restricted by HLA-C dominated the ex vivo response.

TCRdb recomputed calls from the reads with MiXCR, one row per CDR3 protein. Altogether roughly 570,000 distinct CDR3 sequences are present, over 35% being singletons, with the ten largest covering 48%. Worth noting for this clonotype: Its antigen is as yet unknown.

The sample here was cultured PBMCs, taken from culture after CMV antigen stimulation. The TCR comes from a human donor in good health (CMV status not recorded). Some clones in this sample may be carry-over from other donors' samples.

CDR3 coding DNA: TGTGCCAGCAGCCTTCCCGCGGGACAGGATCCCCGGTATGGCTACACCTTC. Amino acid sequence: CASSLPAGQDPRYGYTF. The V gene is TRBV12-3 or TRBV12-4, the J gene TRBJ1-2; 8 nucleotides agree with TRBD1. V shed 6 bases and J 5 bases; nucleotides not matched to a gene: 17. CDR3 size: 17 residues.